The next 26 T cell receptor beta chains were all read from a single sample in a study of cytomegalovirus exposure and HLA in healthy donors. PCR involved 60 Vbeta and 13 Jbeta primers. Assay: immunoSEQ multiplex PCR; the TCRdb copy retains only in-frame clones and omits some. Found here are 150,000 to 180,000 clones, around 80% of them singletons; the top ten hold around 3.6%. The sample consisted of PBMCs. Every receptor here comes from a middle-aged woman in good health and CMV-seronegative.

As regards this clone: Other DNA sequences in this sample translate to the same CDR3. This chain connects TRBV6-5 to TRBJ1-1, with 10 bases fitting TRBD1. From germline, CDR1 is MNHEY and CDR2 SVGAGI. With V trimmed by 7 bases and J by 4 bases, 9 bases remained unmatched. This CDR3 is 15 amino acids long. The CDR3: CASTSDRGSVTEAFF. As DNA, the CDR3 is TGTGCCAGCACCTCGGACAGGGGGTCGGTCACTGAAGCTTTCTTT.

This clone was seen only once. The V gene is TRBV10-3, the J gene TRBJ1-1; D remains unclear. With 4 bases removed from V and 2 bases from J, the gap between germline ends came to 14 bases. The germline gives CDR1 ENHRY, CDR2 SYGVKD. This CDR3 contains 15 residues. The CDR3 DNA reads TGTGCCATCAGTGGAGGAGATCCGGGAAACACTGAAGCTTTCTTT. Its translation: CAISGGDPGNTEAFF.

The genes are TRBV6-5 and TRBJ1-1, with D tentatively TRBD1 (5 bases). The CDR3 loop spans 15 amino acids. Germline V CDR1 and CDR2: MNHEY, SVGAGI. The ends were cut back, 5 bases at V and 0 bases at J, with 13 bases in the middle. Here the CDR3 DNA reads TGTGCCAGCAGTGGAATGGGAGGGGTGAACACTGAAGCTTTCTTT. It translates to CASSGMGGVNTEAFF.

The J gene is TRBJ2-6, the V gene TRBV6-5, with no clear D. From germline, CDR1 is MNHEY and CDR2 SVGAGI. The CDR3 runs 15 residues. V was trimmed by 6 bases and J by 4 bases, leaving 13 bases between them. CDR3 DNA sequence: TGTGCCAGCAGCCCTGTACTATCCGGGGCCAACGTCCTGACTTTC. Amino acids: CASSPVLSGANVLTF.

The chain joins TRBV5-5 to TRBJ2-5, with D unclear. The germline V gene has CDR1 SGHKS and CDR2 YYEKEE (reference sequence). The CDR3 has 13 amino acids. Trimming cost V 1 base and J 2 bases, with 6 bases left between them. The CDR3 region has the DNA TGTGCCAGCAGCTTGTCGGGTCAAGAGACCCAGTACTTC. This encodes CASSLSGQETQYF.

The chain combines TRBV14 with TRBJ2-6; no firm D call. The CDR3 has 17 amino acids. Germline loops: CDR1 SGHDN, CDR2 FVKESK. With 6 bases removed from V and 0 bases from J, the gap between germline ends came to 15 bases. The CDR3 reads CASSPTGSSSGANVLTF. CDR3 DNA: TGTGCCAGCAGTCCGACGGGTTCCTCCTCTGGGGCCAACGTCCTGACTTTC.

This chain connects TRBV5-8 to TRBJ1-5; 9 bases line up with TRBD1. Looked up from germline, CDR1 is SGHTS and CDR2 is YDEGEE. This CDR3 comprises 16 residues. V lost 4 bases to trimming and J lost 4 bases; unmatched junction nucleotides: 9. The CDR3 sequence: CASSRSTGGRNQPQHF. The CDR3 DNA follows: TGTGCCAGCAGCCGATCGACAGGGGGACGGAATCAGCCCCAGCATTTT. Together with reference TRBV5-8 and TRBJ1-5, the CDR3 gives the full variable domain: EAGVTQSPTHLIKTRGQQATLRCSPISGHTSVYWYQQALGLGLQFLLWYDEGEERNRGNFPPRFSGRQFPNYSSELNVNALELEDSALYLCASSRSTGGRNQPQHFGDGTRLSIL.

The gene calls are TRBV28 and TRBJ2-6, with unresolved D. V was shortened by 4 bases and J by 0 bases, with 13 bases between the two germline ends. The CDR3 totals 17 residues. The germline V gene encodes CDR1 MDHEN and CDR2 SYDVKM. The CDR3 DNA reads TGTGCCAGCAGTTCTGACACCCACAGCTCTGGGGCCAACGTCCTGACTTTC. Translation gives CASSSDTHSSGANVLTF.

The chain combines TRBV27 with TRBJ2-3, with 11 bases aligning to TRBD2. Germline CDR1 MNHEY, CDR2 SMNVEV (reference sequence). The CDR3 sequence is 16 residues long. J gave up 5 bases and V 6 bases, and 10 bases lay outside the gene matches. The CDR3 reads CASRGVAGGLRDTQYF. In nucleotides, the CDR3 is TGTGCCAGCAGGGGAGTAGCGGGGGGGCTTCGAGATACGCAGTATTTT.

The table lists this clone with a few counts. V is TRBV5-1 and J is TRBJ2-2, with TRBD2 matching 7 bases. The V gene end was trimmed by 4 bases and the J gene end by 6 bases; junction bases not matched to a gene: 3. Germline V lookup: CDR1 SGHRS, CDR2 YFSETQ. The CDR3 length is 13 residues. The CDR3 is CASSTGLAGELFF. The CDR3 coding sequence is TGCGCCAGCAGCACTGGACTAGCCGGGGAGCTGTTTTTT.

This chain joins TRBV7-2 and TRBJ1-1; maybe TRBD1 (5 bases). The length of the CDR3 is 14 residues. CDR1 is SGHTA and CDR2 is FQGNSA in the germline V gene. With 3 bases removed from V and 2 bases from J, the gap between germline ends came to 10 bases. The CDR3 loop reads CASSFSTVNTEAFF. The CDR3 region has the DNA TGTGCCAGCAGCTTTTCGACAGTTAACACTGAAGCTTTCTTT.

J is TRBJ2-7 and V is TRBV13; no reliable D call. The CDR3 loop spans 10 amino acids. In germline, CDR1 is PRHDT, CDR2 FYEKMQ (reference sequence). V lost 8 bases to trimming and J lost 10 bases, with 12 bases between them. The CDR3, as DNA: TGTGCCAGCCCCCCCTATCAACAGTACTTC. Amino acid sequence: CASPPYQQYF.

This clone was detected only once. The chain is built from TRBV28 and TRBJ2-7; 8 nucleotides agree with TRBD1. After removal of 5 bases from V and 4 bases from J, the junction contained 10 bases not matched to a gene. The CDR3 consists of 15 residues. Germline lookup yields CDR1 MDHEN and CDR2 SYDVKM. Here the CDR3 DNA reads TGTGCCAGCAGTCTACCAAGGACAGGGTGGTACGAGCAGTACTTC. This gives the protein CASSLPRTGWYEQYF.

V gene TRBV27 combines with J gene TRBJ2-1, with 7 positions matching TRBD1. CDR3 length: 15 amino acids. Germline V gene data show CDR1 as MNHEY and CDR2 as SMNVEV (reference sequence). The junction had 4 bases not matched to a gene; V was cut back by 0 bases and J by 5 bases. The CDR3 bases are TGTGCCAGCAGTTTATCCACAGGGGCGGACAATGAGCAGTTCTTC. Protein: CASSLSTGADNEQFF.

This clone was recorded a few times. V and J are TRBV6-1 and TRBJ1-4, with D maybe TRBD1 (6 bases). The ends were cut back, 4 bases at V and 8 bases at J, with 14 bases in the middle. The CDR3 consists of 14 residues. Germline CDR1 and CDR2: MNHNS and SASEGT. The CDR3 loop is CASSGAGAQEKLFF. In DNA, the CDR3 is TGTGCCAGCAGTGGGGCGGGGGCCCAGGAAAAACTGTTTTTT.

This sequence joins TRBV11-3 and TRBJ2-7, with D possibly being TRBD1 (6 bases). Germline assignment: CDR1 SGHNT and CDR2 YENEEA. This CDR3 contains 14 residues. Deletions cut 1 base from V and 7 bases from J, with 14 bases between. Here the CDR3 DNA reads TGTGCCAGCAGCTTAGGGTCAACAGGGTCGGAGCAGTACTTC. Its translation: CASSLGSTGSEQYF.

This clone was seen only a few times. The chain recombines TRBV23-1 with TRBJ2-7; 8 bases match TRBD1. TRBV23-1 counts as an open reading frame of uncertain function. The CDR3 sequence is 16 residues long. V lost 2 bases and J lost 3; bases outside the gene matches: 9. The CDR3 loop is CASSQRSGQEFYEQYF. For the CDR3, the DNA is TGCGCCAGCAGTCAACGTTCGGGACAGGAGTTCTACGAGCAGTACTTC.

The chain links TRBV30 to TRBJ2-1; 7 nucleotides match TRBD2. CDR3 length: 15 residues. Germline V gene data show CDR1 as GTSNPN and CDR2 as SVGIG (reference sequence). With V trimmed by 1 base and J by 3 bases, 6 bases remained unmatched. CDR3 protein: CAWSATGTIYNEQFF. The CDR3 DNA sequence: TGTGCCTGGAGTGCCACCGGGACTATCTACAATGAGCAGTTCTTC.

Details on this clone: The sample contains more than one DNA sequence encoding this CDR3. The V gene is TRBV5-4, the J gene TRBJ2-3; 7 bases align to TRBD1. Germline CDR1 reads SGHNT; CDR2 reads YYREEE (reference sequence). J was trimmed by 6 bases and V by 4 bases; bases with no gene match: 8. This CDR3 has 14 residues. CDR3 sequence: CASSAMTGPDTQYF. CDR3 in DNA: TGTGCCAGCAGCGCCATGACAGGGCCTGATACGCAGTATTTT.

Here the CDR3 reads CSGTQGGNEAFF. The CDR3 DNA reads as TGCAGCGGGACACAGGGGGGAAATGAAGCTTTCTTT. The V call is TRBV29-1, the J call TRBJ1-1, with TRBD1 matching 8 bases. Germline values: CDR1 SQVTM, CDR2 ANQGSEA. This CDR3 contains 12 residues. After removal of 7 bases from V and 7 bases from J, the junction contained 8 bases not matched to a gene.

The chain employs TRBV5-1 and TRBJ2-5; 10 nucleotides match TRBD2. V shed 5 bases and J 5 bases; nucleotides not matched to a gene: 18. The CDR3 consists of 18 residues. Looked up from germline, CDR1 is SGHRS and CDR2 is YFSETQ. The CDR3 DNA sequence: TGCGCCAGCAGTCCGACCCTTCGGACTAGCGGAAGGTGGGAGACCCAGTACTTC. Translating it yields CASSPTLRTSGRWETQYF.

The chain joins TRBV25-1 to TRBJ1-2, with a possible D match to TRBD1 (6 bases). This CDR3 is 13 amino acids long. Germline-derived CDR1 and CDR2 are MGHDK and SYGVNS. Trimming left V 3 bases short and J 2 bases short, with 7 bases between. CDR3 DNA: TGTGCCAGCAGTGATGGGGGCAACTATGGCTACACCTTC. It codes for CASSDGGNYGYTF.

This chain connects TRBV7-9 to TRBJ2-3, with D maybe TRBD2 (6 bases). Per the germline V gene, CDR1 is SEHNR and CDR2 is FQNEAQ (reference sequence). Trimming shortened V by 2 bases and J by 1 base, and 10 bases separated the two germline ends. The CDR3 extends over 15 amino acids. The CDR3 loop reads CASSLIERGTDTQYF. DNA of the CDR3: TGTGCCAGCAGCTTAATCGAGCGGGGCACAGATACGCAGTATTTT.

J is TRBJ2-7 and V is TRBV28; TRBD2 agrees at 8 bases. V shed 11 bases and J 6 bases; nucleotides not matched to a gene: 9. CDR1 and CDR2 from the germline V gene are MDHEN and SYDVKM. This CDR3 contains 12 residues. The CDR3 reads CASRTSQVEQYF. The CDR3 DNA reads TGTGCCTCCCGGACTAGCCAGGTCGAGCAGTACTTC.

This sequence joins TRBV7-9 and TRBJ1-2; D is unresolved. CDR3 length: 15 residues. CDR1 is SEHNR and CDR2 is FQNEAQ in the germline V gene (reference sequence). With 0 bases removed from V and 0 bases from J, the gap between germline ends came to 8 bases. In DNA, the CDR3 is TGTGCCAGCAGCTTAGCGGCGGTTGCTAACTATGGCTACACCTTC. This translates into CASSLAAVANYGYTF.

This chain links TRBV4-1 with TRBJ1-1; D is ambiguous. The germline V and J ends were trimmed by 3 bases and 1 base, with 9 bases remaining between them. CDR3 length: 14 amino acids. Germline V lookup: CDR1 MGHRA, CDR2 YSYEKL. This chain's CDR3 is CASSHQEGNTEAFF. CDR3 DNA sequence: TGCGCCAGCAGCCATCAGGAAGGGAACACTGAAGCTTTCTTT.